Sequencing of this T cell receptor beta chain was carried out in a study of blood T cells in healthy people across ages. Study-wide results and limits: Nothing was known about donor CMV status, and this possibly confounded expanded clonotype changes.

V gave up 2 bases and J gave up 4 bases; unmatched junction bases: 8. This CDR3 is built from 15 residues. Germline V lookup: CDR1 SGHRS, CDR2 YFSETQ. The authors ran a second PCR of 7 to 11 cycles using a sample-barcoded 5' primer and a J-beta primer mix. Every sample gave at least 3 million paired-end reads containing CDR3. One entry per CDR3 protein results from TCRdb running MiXCR on the 5' RACE reads. The table shows 1.2 million to 1.5 million distinct CDR3 sequences, with approximately 59% occurring only once. The donors, healthy Caucasians from Russia, were aged about 6 to 95. With respect to this clonotype: The antigen is undetermined.

This TCR was sampled from a young man in good health. V and J are TRBV5-1 and TRBJ2-7, with 8 bases fitting TRBD1. Sequencing was performed on blood. The chain's CDR3 is CASSFRQGNIYEQYF. The CDR3 DNA reads as TGCGCCAGCAGCTTTAGACAGGGGAATATATACGAGCAGTACTTC. Filled out from reference TRBV5-1 and TRBJ2-7, the complete variable domain reads KAGVTQTPRYLIKTRGQQVTLSCSPISGHRSVSWYQQTPGQGLQFLFEYFSETQRNKGNFPGRFSGRQFSNSRSEMNVSTLELGDSALYLCASSFRQGNIYEQYFGPGTRLTVT.